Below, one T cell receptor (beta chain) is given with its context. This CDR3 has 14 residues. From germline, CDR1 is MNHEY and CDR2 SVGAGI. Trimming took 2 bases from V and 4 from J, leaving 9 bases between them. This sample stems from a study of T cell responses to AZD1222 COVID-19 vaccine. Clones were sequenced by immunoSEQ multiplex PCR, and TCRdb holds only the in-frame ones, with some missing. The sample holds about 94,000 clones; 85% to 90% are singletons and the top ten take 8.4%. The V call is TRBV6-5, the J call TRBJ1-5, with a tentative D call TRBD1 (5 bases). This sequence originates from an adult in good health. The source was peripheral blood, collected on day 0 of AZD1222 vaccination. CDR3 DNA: TGTGCCAGCAGTTACAACGAGGGGAATCAGCCCCAGCATTTT. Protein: CASSYNEGNQPQHF.